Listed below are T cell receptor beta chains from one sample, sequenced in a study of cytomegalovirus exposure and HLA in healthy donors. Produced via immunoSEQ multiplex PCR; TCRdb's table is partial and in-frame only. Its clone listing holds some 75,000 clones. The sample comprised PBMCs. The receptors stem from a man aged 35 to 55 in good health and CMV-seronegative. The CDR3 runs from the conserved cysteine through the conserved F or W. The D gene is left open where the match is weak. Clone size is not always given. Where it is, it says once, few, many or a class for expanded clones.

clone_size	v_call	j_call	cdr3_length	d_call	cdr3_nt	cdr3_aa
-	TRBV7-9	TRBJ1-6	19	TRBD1	TGTGCCAGCAGCCGCGGGGGACAGGCTGCAGACTCCTATAATTCACCCCTCCACTTT	CASSRGGQAADSYNSPLHF
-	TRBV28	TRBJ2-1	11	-	TGTGCCAGCCTCAACAACAATGAGCAGTTCTTC	CASLNNNEQFF
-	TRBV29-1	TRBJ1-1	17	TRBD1	TGCAGCGTTGGACTGGGCACCCGAGGACAGGGGCCCACTGAAGCTTTCTTT	CSVGLGTRGQGPTEAFF
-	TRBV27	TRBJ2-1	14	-	TGTGCCAGCGGGGGCGGGAGCTCCTACAATGAGCAGTTCTTC	CASGGGSSYNEQFF
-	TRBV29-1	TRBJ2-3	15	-	TGCAGCGTCGCCTTAAACCGGGACAACACAGATACGCAGTATTTT	CSVALNRDNTDTQYF
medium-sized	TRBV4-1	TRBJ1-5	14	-	TGCGCCAGCAGCCAAGACAGGTCCAATCAGCCCCAGCATTTT	CASSQDRSNQPQHF
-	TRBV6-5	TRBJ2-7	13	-	TGTGCCAGCAGTCCGACAGTCCAGTACGAGCAGTACTTC	CASSPTVQYEQYF
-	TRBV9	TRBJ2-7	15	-	TGTGCCAGCAGCGTAGACCCAGGGTCCGCCTACGAGCAGTACTTC	CASSVDPGSAYEQYF
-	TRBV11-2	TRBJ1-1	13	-	TGTGCCAGCAGCTTTACAGGGATAGCTGAAGCTTTCTTT	CASSFTGIAEAFF
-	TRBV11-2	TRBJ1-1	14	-	TGTGCCAGCAGCCTGGACAGTCTGAACACTGAAGCTTTCTTT	CASSLDSLNTEAFF
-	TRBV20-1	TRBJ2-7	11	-	TGCAGTGCTAGAGCGACTCCATACCAGTACTTC	CSARATPYQYF